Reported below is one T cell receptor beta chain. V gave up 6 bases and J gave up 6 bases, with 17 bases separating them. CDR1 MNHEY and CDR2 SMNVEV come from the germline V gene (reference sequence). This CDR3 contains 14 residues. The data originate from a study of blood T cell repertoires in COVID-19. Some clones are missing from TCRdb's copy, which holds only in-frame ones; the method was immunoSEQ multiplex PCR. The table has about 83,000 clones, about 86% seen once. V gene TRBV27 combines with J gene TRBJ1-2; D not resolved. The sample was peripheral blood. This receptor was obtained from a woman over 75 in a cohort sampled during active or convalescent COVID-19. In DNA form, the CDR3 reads TGTGCCAGCAGACCCCTTCGTGGGGAGAATGGCTACACCTTC. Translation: CASRPLRGENGYTF.